The present TCR beta chain was sequenced within a study of OX40 agonist ivuxolimab in advanced cancers. Clones were sequenced by immunoSEQ multiplex PCR, and TCRdb holds only the in-frame ones, with some missing. The top ten hold roughly 3.5% of the sample, which has roughly 92,000 clones, roughly 90% seen once. Comments on this clone: No antigen is known for it.

Study conclusions and caveats: At doses 0.1 to 3.0 mg/kg, CD4+ and CD8+ clones expanded.

The sequence was obtained from an adult with an advanced solid tumor such as melanoma, head and neck, liver or kidney cancer. Sequenced material: CD4+ or CD8+ T cells sorted from blood, taken in a trial of the OX40 agonist ivuxolimab.

CDR3 nucleotides: TGCGCCAGCAGAGTTGACAGGGGGCTAGGAAACACCATATATTTT. Translated, it gives CASRVDRGLGNTIYF. The genes are TRBV5-1 and TRBJ1-3; 10 bases match TRBD1. There are 15 residues in the CDR3. V was pared by 5 bases and J by 4 bases, with 6 bases of the junction left unmatched. Germline assignment: CDR1 SGHRS and CDR2 YFSETQ.